What follows are 28 T cell receptor beta chains derived from one specimen sequenced in a study of T cells after yellow fever vaccination. Using its own MiXCR run on the 5' RACE reads, TCRdb lists one record per CDR3 protein. The sample contains tens of thousands of distinct CDR3 sequences, approximately 6.2% of which appear only once. Specimen: CD4+ T cells sorted from PBMCs, collected roughly 14 days after the first yellow fever vaccination. Receptors were obtained from a man younger than 30 who received the YFV17D yellow fever vaccine.

This clonotype occurred many times. The V and J genes are TRBV5-5 and TRBJ1-5, with D uncertain. This CDR3 has 14 amino acids. Germline CDR1 reads SGHKS; CDR2 reads YYEKEE (reference sequence). Trimming stripped 0 bases from V and 10 bases from J, with 14 bases between. The CDR3 here is CASSLDGFSSPQHF. The CDR3 region has the DNA TGTGCCAGCAGCTTGGACGGATTTTCTTCCCCCCAGCATTTT.

This clonotype was recorded at least ten times. The chain joins TRBV28 to TRBJ2-1, with D perhaps TRBD1 (5 bases). The germline V and J ends were trimmed by 3 bases and 6 bases, with 15 bases remaining between them. CDR1 and CDR2 from the germline V gene are MDHEN and SYDVKM. The CDR3 runs to 15 residues. CDR3 region: CASSFDRQGGNEQFF. The CDR3 coding sequence is TGTGCCAGCAGTTTCGATAGGCAGGGTGGCAATGAGCAGTTCTTC.

This rearrangement joins TRBV7-7 to TRBJ2-3; 10 positions agree with TRBD2. The germline V gene has CDR1 SSHAT and CDR2 FNYEAQ (reference sequence). The CDR3 is made up of 18 amino acids. The V gene end was trimmed by 1 base and the J gene end by 0 bases; junction bases not matched to a gene: 7. CDR3 loop: CASSLGAGGPLSTDTQYF. The CDR3 DNA sequence: TGTGCCAGCAGCTTAGGAGCGGGGGGGCCCTTAAGCACAGATACGCAGTATTTT.

There are a few counts of this clonotype. The V call is TRBV4-3, the J call TRBJ2-2; TRBD2 is a possible D gene (6 bases). V was pared by 4 bases and J by 4 bases, with 10 bases between. Germline loops: CDR1 LGHNA, CDR2 YSLEER. The length of the CDR3 is 14 residues. CDR3 in DNA: TGCGCCAGCAGCCTCCCCGGGGGCACCGGGGAGCTGTTTTTT. Protein product: CASSLPGGTGELFF.

This clonotype was observed at least ten times. The chain employs TRBV7-2 and TRBJ2-5; 7 bases align to TRBD2. With 5 bases clipped from V and 3 bases from J, the junction kept 3 bases outside the gene matches. The CDR3 is 13 amino acids. Germline lookup yields CDR1 SGHTA and CDR2 FQGNSA. CDR3 region: CASSRGGKETQYF. The DNA of the CDR3 is TGTGCCAGCAGCAGGGGAGGGAAAGAGACCCAGTACTTC.

In its sample, this clonotype was seen many times. This sequence joins TRBV6-5 and TRBJ1-5; 10 bases match TRBD1. Per germline, CDR1 MNHEY and CDR2 SVGAGI. The CDR3 runs to 15 residues. The junction had 6 bases not matched to a gene; V was cut back by 4 bases and J by 6 bases. DNA for the CDR3: TGTGCCAGCAGTTCCAGGACAGGGGGAGGTCAGCCCCAGCATTTT. Residues: CASSSRTGGGQPQHF.

This clonotype has at least ten counts. The chain links TRBV7-2 to TRBJ2-3, with 10 bases fitting TRBD2. CDR1 SGHTA and CDR2 FQGNSA come from the germline V gene. The CDR3 contains 14 residues. V shed 7 bases, J shed 5 bases, and the junction held 6 bases outside the gene matches. CDR3 in amino acids: CASTSGGQQDTQYF. The CDR3, as DNA: TGTGCCAGCACTAGCGGGGGCCAGCAAGATACGCAGTATTTT.

This clonotype was recorded many times. The chain carries TRBV7-9 and TRBJ2-3; D call uncertain. Germline CDR1 and CDR2: SEHNR and FQNEAQ (reference sequence). Trimming shortened V by 1 base and J by 6 bases, and 5 bases separated the two germline ends. This CDR3 has 12 residues. The CDR3 DNA reads as TGTGCCAGCAGCTTAGACGCCGATACGCAGTATTTT. The encoded protein is CASSLDADTQYF.

At least ten counts were recorded for this clonotype. The chain joins TRBV7-2 to TRBJ2-1; a weak D match, TRBD1 (6 bases). V lost 1 base to trimming and J lost 7 bases, with 8 bases between them. From germline, CDR1 is SGHTA and CDR2 FQGNSA. The CDR3 has 13 amino acids. In DNA, the CDR3 is TGTGCCAGCAGCTTAGGGACAGTGAATGAGCAGTTCTTC. This encodes CASSLGTVNEQFF. Complete variable domain (other parts from reference TRBV7-2 and TRBJ2-1): GAGVSQSPSNKVTEKGKDVELRCDPISGHTALYWYRQSLGQGLEFLIYFQGNSAPDKSGLPSDRFSAERTGGSVSTLTIQRTQQEDSAVYLCASSLGTVNEQFFGPGTRLTVL.

This clonotype was counted between two and nine times. CDR3 in DNA: TGTGCCAGCAGTCCCTGGGGGGACACTACCTACAATGAGCAGTTCTTC. Its translation: CASSPWGDTTYNEQFF. The chain uses TRBV27 and TRBJ2-1, with D possibly being TRBD1 or TRBD2 (6 bases each). This CDR3 is built from 16 residues. The ends were cut back, 5 bases at V and 2 bases at J, with 16 bases in the middle. CDR1 is MNHEY and CDR2 is SMNVEV in the germline V gene (reference sequence).

CDR3 sequence (DNA): TGTGCCAGGAGCCCCGGGCTGATCTATGGCTACACCTTC. Protein product: CARSPGLIYGYTF. The V call is TRBV5-5, the J call TRBJ1-2; D gene uncertain. Germline V gene data show CDR1 as SGHKS and CDR2 as YYEKEE (reference sequence). The CDR3 is 13 residues long. V was shortened by 8 bases and J by 4 bases, with 15 bases between the two germline ends. The whole variable domain, remainder taken from reference TRBV5-5 and TRBJ1-2, is DAGVTQSPTHLIKTRGQQVTLRCSPISGHKSVSWYQQVLGQGPQFIFQYYEKEERGRGNFPDRFSARQFPNYSSELNVNALLLGDSALYLCARSPGLIYGYTFGSGTRLTVV.

This clonotype was seen at least ten times. The chain has TRBV5-4 and TRBJ2-1, with 8 bases lining up with TRBD2. V was clipped by 4 bases and J by 3 bases; unmatched bases: 6. CDR1 and CDR2 (germline): SGHNT, YYREEE (reference sequence). The CDR3 is made up of 15 amino acids. In nucleotides, the CDR3 is TGTGCCAGCAGCCGGATTACTAGCGGCTACAATGAGCAGTTCTTC. Translated: CASSRITSGYNEQFF.

This clonotype was observed many times. The V gene is TRBV6-5, the J gene TRBJ1-1, with D unresolved. CDR3 length equals 13 residues. V was clipped by 6 bases and J by 3 bases, with 11 bases between them. CDR1 MNHEY and CDR2 SVGAGI come from the germline V gene. The DNA of the CDR3 is TGTGCCAGCAGGGTCTTTTGGCACACTGAAGCTTTCTTT. Amino acids: CASRVFWHTEAFF.

There are many counts of this clonotype. J is TRBJ2-5 and V is TRBV3-1; 13 bases are shared with TRBD2. The trim removed 5 bases at V and 2 bases at J, leaving 5 bases unmatched. Germline loops: CDR1 LGHDT, CDR2 YNNKEL (reference sequence). This CDR3 contains 16 residues. The CDR3 DNA reads TGTGCCAGCAGCTCCCGACTAGCGGGGGGACAAGAGACCCAGTACTTC. It translates to CASSSRLAGGQETQYF.

This clonotype appeared many times. This chain joins TRBV11-2 and TRBJ2-5, with TRBD1 identical over 10 bases. Germline CDR1 and CDR2: SGHAT and FQNNGV. V was pared by 4 bases and J by 4 bases, with 12 bases of the junction left unmatched. The CDR3 consists of 17 residues. The CDR3 sequence is CASSSPGTGARRETQYF. CDR3 bases: TGTGCCAGCAGCTCCCCCGGGACAGGGGCGAGGCGAGAGACCCAGTACTTC.

This clonotype was counted ten times or more. The rearrangement links TRBV12-3 or TRBV12-4 to TRBJ1-5; weak D call: TRBD1 (6 bases). V was pared by 1 base and J by 2 bases, with 9 bases between. This CDR3 has 15 amino acids. Here the CDR3 DNA reads TGTGCCAGCAGTTTAGGGGGGCCGGGCAATCAGCCCCAGCATTTT. Encoded protein: CASSLGGPGNQPQHF.

This clonotype has a count of ten or more. This chain links TRBV2 with TRBJ1-6, with a tentative D call TRBD1 (6 bases). This CDR3 spans 14 amino acids. Deletions cut 5 bases from V and 9 bases from J, with 14 bases between. Germline V gene lookup returns CDR1 SNHLY and CDR2 FYNNEI. The DNA of the CDR3 is TGTGCCAGCAGTAGTCAGGGGAGGGCTTCACCCCTCCACTTT. This gives the protein CASSSQGRASPLHF.

This clonotype occurred many times. The chain employs TRBV7-2 and TRBJ1-1; D not certain. Trimming stripped 5 bases from V and 11 bases from J, with 15 bases between. Germline V gene lookup returns CDR1 SGHTA and CDR2 FQGNSA. This CDR3 contains 12 residues. The CDR3 nucleotides read TGTGCCAGCAGCCCCGAGCGGGGTCCCGCTTTCTTT. It translates to CASSPERGPAFF.

This clonotype has ten or more counts. CDR3 amino acids: CASSSQGIGQGYTF. In nucleotides, the CDR3 is TGTGCCAGCAGTTCCCAGGGGATAGGTCAGGGCTACACCTTC. The rearrangement uses TRBV27 and TRBJ1-2; TRBD1 is a possible D gene (6 bases). Between the trimmed V and J ends, which lost 4 bases and 8 bases, there was a span of 17 bases. The CDR3 length is 14 residues. From germline, CDR1 is MNHEY and CDR2 SMNVEV (reference sequence).

The V call is TRBV20-1, the J call TRBJ2-6; D may match TRBD1 or TRBD2 (5 bases each). This CDR3 is 15 amino acids long. V lost 3 bases and J lost 1, with 10 bases in between. CDR1 is DFQATT, CDR2 SNEGSKA, per germline (reference sequence). The CDR3 reads CSARGDLSGANVLTF. CDR3 DNA sequence: TGCAGTGCTAGGGGGGACCTTTCTGGGGCCAACGTCCTGACTTTC.

This clonotype was observed at least ten times. This chain connects TRBV2 to TRBJ2-2; D gene unclear. In germline, CDR1 is SNHLY, CDR2 FYNNEI. The CDR3 has 13 amino acids. Trimming cost V 2 bases and J 5 bases, with 6 bases left between them. The CDR3 loop is CASSEMGTGELFF. In DNA, the CDR3 is TGTGCCAGCAGTGAAATGGGAACCGGGGAGCTGTTTTTT. Full variable domain (outside the CDR3, taken from reference TRBV2 and TRBJ2-2): EPEVTQTPSHQVTQMGQEVILRCVPISNHLYFYWYRQILGQKVEFLVSFYNNEISEKSEIFDDQFSVERPDGSNFTLKIRSTKLEDSAMYFCASSEMGTGELFFGEGSRLTVL.

At least ten counts were recorded for this clonotype. This chain joins TRBV12-3 or TRBV12-4 and TRBJ2-1, with 7 bases that match TRBD1. The junction had 8 bases not matched to a gene; V was cut back by 6 bases and J by 0 bases. This CDR3 contains 16 residues. The CDR3 is CASRATGASSYNEQFF. CDR3 in DNA: TGTGCCAGCAGAGCTACAGGGGCGAGCTCCTACAATGAGCAGTTCTTC.

This clonotype has a count of ten or more. The chain recombines TRBV24-1 with TRBJ2-5; no clear D gene. V lost 8 bases and J lost 5, with 14 bases in between. CDR3 length: 13 amino acids. CDR1 is KGHDR, CDR2 SFDVKD, per germline. DNA of the CDR3: TGTGCCACCAAGGCCGCTGGGGTGGAGACCCAGTACTTC. Protein product: CATKAAGVETQYF.

The CDR3 bases are TGTGCCAGCAGCTTAGCCGAGCCCAATGAGCAGTTCTTC. Protein sequence: CASSLAEPNEQFF. This chain uses TRBV11-1 with TRBJ2-1; no definite D call. This CDR3 has 13 residues. Trimming stripped 0 bases from V and 6 bases from J, with 6 bases between. Looked up from germline, CDR1 is SGHAT and CDR2 is FQDESV (reference sequence).

This clonotype has at least ten counts. This rearrangement joins TRBV3-1 to TRBJ1-1; no definite D call. This CDR3 has 13 residues. Germline CDR1 is LGHDT and CDR2 is YNNKEL (reference sequence). V lost 1 base, J lost 2 bases, and 5 bases lay in between. CDR3 amino acids: CASSQVRNTEAFF. CDR3 nucleotides: TGTGCCAGCAGCCAAGTCAGAAACACTGAAGCTTTCTTT.

The sample holds many counts of this clonotype. The chain couples TRBV20-1 to TRBJ2-5, with 8 bases matching TRBD2. The CDR3 runs 13 residues. Germline CDR1 and CDR2: DFQATT and SNEGSKA (reference sequence). V was clipped by 6 bases and J by 5 bases; unmatched bases: 8. CDR3 amino acids: CSAPGGGRETQYF. Here the CDR3 DNA reads TGCAGTGCACCCGGGGGGGGCAGGGAGACCCAGTACTTC.

The table lists this clonotype with many counts. The chain joins TRBV5-5 to TRBJ2-5, with D unresolved. CDR1 is SGHKS and CDR2 is YYEKEE in the germline V gene (reference sequence). The germline V and J ends were trimmed by 1 base and 6 bases, with 7 bases remaining between them. This CDR3 spans 12 amino acids. The CDR3: CASSLFTQTQYF. Written as DNA, the CDR3 is TGTGCCAGCAGCTTGTTTACTCAGACCCAGTACTTC.

This clonotype has at least ten counts. This chain links TRBV7-2 with TRBJ2-5; D is perhaps TRBD2 (5 bases). Germline CDR1 SGHTA, CDR2 FQGNSA. V lost 6 bases, J lost 2 bases, and 13 bases lay in between. This CDR3 has 14 amino acids. The CDR3 loop is CASRSGLAQETQYF. The CDR3 DNA reads TGTGCCAGCAGGTCAGGACTGGCACAAGAGACCCAGTACTTC.